This T cell receptor beta chain was identified in a study of cytomegalovirus exposure and HLA in healthy donors. Researchers ran the PCR with 60 Vbeta and 13 Jbeta primers. Sequencing used immunoSEQ multiplex PCR; TCRdb keeps in-frame clones, though not all of them. In the table there are 150,000 to 200,000 clones, 65% to 80% of which are singletons. Findings and limits, study-wide: Common viral pathogens were later found to be apparently linked to several of the most significant clusters. Several V segments, TRBV6-2 and TRBV6-3 among them, could not be told apart and were dropped. Among donors in an Asian-associated ancestry cluster, a later analysis reportedly found fewer N-insertions than the roughly 670-donor mean.

CDR3 length: 14 residues. Germline V gene data show CDR1 as ENHRY and CDR2 as SYGVKD. Losses at the gene ends were 10 bases for V and 3 bases for J; bases not matched to a gene: 10. To note about this clone: Its antigen is not identified.

This sequence was found in a female donor in good health and CMV-seronegative. Sequenced material: PBMCs. The chain links TRBV10-3 to TRBJ2-7; 9 nucleotides line up with TRBD1. As DNA, the CDR3 is TGTGCCACCACGGGGGACAGGGCGCTCTACGAGCAGTACTTC. Translating gives CATTGDRALYEQYF.